These T cell receptor beta chains were read from a single sample in a study of shared clonotypes between healthy human individuals. Some clones are missing from TCRdb's copy, which holds only in-frame ones; the method was immunoSEQ multiplex PCR. This sample yields some 1,100,000 clones, of which around 78% are seen a single time; 0.5% to 0.6% belongs to the top ten. The sequenced sample consisted of memory CD4+ T cells from PBMCs. The source of these receptors is a man between 18 and 35 years old in good health. Some clones in this sample may be carry-over from other donors' samples. Each CDR3 is given without its conserved first and last residue. Each record gives: D gene, V gene, clone size, J gene, CDR3 protein. The D gene is left open where the match is weak. Rows give clone size only sometimes, using once, few, many, or a class for an expanded clone.

>TRBD1|TRBV5-1|-|TRBJ1-4
ASSLEGTGSEKLF
>TRBD2|TRBV2|-|TRBJ2-2
ASSTPSGENTGELF
>-|TRBV6-1|-|TRBJ1-2
ASSGTASNYGYT
>TRBD1|TRBV6-1|-|TRBJ1-5
ASRVGQGRGQPQH
>-|TRBV28|once|TRBJ2-3
ASSLGNGNPTDTQY
>-|TRBV5-1|few|TRBJ2-7
ASSLSEGRPYHEQY
>-|TRBV5-1|-|TRBJ1-2
ASSLGQGNYGYT
>-|TRBV11-2|-|TRBJ2-5
ASSRAGETQY
>-|TRBV4-1|-|TRBJ1-4
ASSQKAPTGLTNEKLF
>-|TRBV2|-|TRBJ1-2
ASMARVVDYGYT
>-|TRBV2|-|TRBJ1-2
ASTGGGGYT
>TRBD1|TRBV29-1|-|TRBJ2-1
SVGTGATNEQF
>-|TRBV10-3|-|TRBJ1-5
AISGREPGDQPQH
>-|TRBV9|-|TRBJ2-3
ASSVGVERDTQY
>-|TRBV5-1|-|TRBJ1-1
ASSSGLGTLGTEAF
>TRBD1|TRBV4-3|-|TRBJ1-2
ASSQPTGGGGYT
>TRBD2|TRBV5-4|once|TRBJ2-5
ASSFGGTRQETQY
>-|TRBV7-9|-|TRBJ1-1
ASSFNMGGPQGLEAF
>TRBD1|TRBV4-1|-|TRBJ1-5
ASSQVGTGGQPQH
>TRBD1|TRBV28|-|TRBJ2-6
ASRRTGWSGANVLT
>TRBD1|TRBV7-8|-|TRBJ2-2
ASTPRTGNTGELF
>-|TRBV28|-|TRBJ1-6
ASRGGGSPLH
>-|TRBV6-5|-|TRBJ1-5
ASSYGGAGQPQH
>TRBD1|TRBV19|-|TRBJ1-2
ASSILAGTGAFYGYT